This paragraph reports one T cell receptor beta chain. Its specificity is not known. The CDR3 contains 14 residues. Germline assignment: CDR1 MNHEY and CDR2 SVGAGI. The ends were cut back, 1 base at V and 7 bases at J, with 8 bases in the middle. The data belong to a study of cytomegalovirus exposure and HLA in healthy donors. Study-wide points: Among TCR sequences, most were rare, though some public TCRs appeared in many donors.

With 60 Vbeta and 13 Jbeta primers, the PCR was carried out. Using immunoSEQ multiplex PCR, the repertoire was profiled, and TCRdb retains in-frame clones only, with some absent. The data contain about 170,000 clones, over 60% of them singletons. Input material: PBMCs. V gene TRBV6-5 combines with J gene TRBJ1-6; the D is unclear. The sequence came from a girl aged 5-17 years in good health and CMV-seronegative. The CDR3 loop is CASSYLQINSPLHF. In nucleotides, the CDR3 is TGTGCCAGCAGTTACTTGCAGATCAATTCACCCCTCCACTTT.